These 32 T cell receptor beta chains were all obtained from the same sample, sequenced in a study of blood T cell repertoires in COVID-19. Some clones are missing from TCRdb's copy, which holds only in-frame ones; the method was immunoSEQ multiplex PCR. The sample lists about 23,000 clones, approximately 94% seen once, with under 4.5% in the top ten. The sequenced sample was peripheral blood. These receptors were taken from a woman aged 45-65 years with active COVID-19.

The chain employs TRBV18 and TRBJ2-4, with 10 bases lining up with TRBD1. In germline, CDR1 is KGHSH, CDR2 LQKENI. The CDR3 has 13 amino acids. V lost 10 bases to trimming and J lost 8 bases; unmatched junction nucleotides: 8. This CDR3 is CATKTGTGDIQYF. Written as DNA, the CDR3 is TGTGCCACCAAAACCGGGACAGGGGACATTCAGTACTTC. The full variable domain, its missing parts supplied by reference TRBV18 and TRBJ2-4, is NAGVMQNPRHLVRRRGQEARLRCSPMKGHSHVYWYRQLPEEGLKFMVYLQKENIIDESGMPKERFSAEFPKEGPSILRIQQVVRGDSAAYFCATKTGTGDIQYFGAGTRLSVL.

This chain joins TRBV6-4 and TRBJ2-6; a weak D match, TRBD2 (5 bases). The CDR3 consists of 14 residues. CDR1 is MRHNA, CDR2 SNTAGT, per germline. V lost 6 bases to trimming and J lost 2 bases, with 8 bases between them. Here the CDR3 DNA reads TGTGCCAGCAGCGAGAGGGCTGGGGCCAACGTCCTGACTTTC. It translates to CASSERAGANVLTF.

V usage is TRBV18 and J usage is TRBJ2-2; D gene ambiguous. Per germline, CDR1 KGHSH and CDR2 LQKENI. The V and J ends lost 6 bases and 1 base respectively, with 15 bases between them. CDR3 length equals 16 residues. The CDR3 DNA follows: TGTGCCAGCTCGTCCCAGGCACCCCAGAACACCGGGGAGCTGTTTTTT. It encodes CASSSQAPQNTGELFF. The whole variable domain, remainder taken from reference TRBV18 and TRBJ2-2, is NAGVMQNPRHLVRRRGQEARLRCSPMKGHSHVYWYRQLPEEGLKFMVYLQKENIIDESGMPKERFSAEFPKEGPSILRIQQVVRGDSAAYFCASSSQAPQNTGELFFGEGSRLTVL.

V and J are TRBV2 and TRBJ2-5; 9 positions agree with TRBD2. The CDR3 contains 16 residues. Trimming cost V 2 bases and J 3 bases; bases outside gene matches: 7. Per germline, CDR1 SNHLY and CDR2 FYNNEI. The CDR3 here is CASSERSTSGKETQYF. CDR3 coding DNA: TGTGCCAGCAGTGAAAGGTCGACTAGCGGAAAAGAGACCCAGTACTTC.

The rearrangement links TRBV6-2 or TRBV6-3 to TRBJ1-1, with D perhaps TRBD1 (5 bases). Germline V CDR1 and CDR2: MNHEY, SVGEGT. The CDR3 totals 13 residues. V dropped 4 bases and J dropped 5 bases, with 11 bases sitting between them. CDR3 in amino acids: CASSFRVSTEAFF. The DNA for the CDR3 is TGTGCCAGCAGTTTCAGGGTTTCGACTGAAGCTTTCTTT.

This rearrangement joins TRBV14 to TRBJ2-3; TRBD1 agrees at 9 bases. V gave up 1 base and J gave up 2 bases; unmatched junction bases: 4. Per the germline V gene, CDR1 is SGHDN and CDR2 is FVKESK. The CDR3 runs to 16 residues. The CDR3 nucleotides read TGTGCCAGCAGCCAAGGTGGGACAGGGATCACAGATACGCAGTATTTT. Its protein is CASSQGGTGITDTQYF.

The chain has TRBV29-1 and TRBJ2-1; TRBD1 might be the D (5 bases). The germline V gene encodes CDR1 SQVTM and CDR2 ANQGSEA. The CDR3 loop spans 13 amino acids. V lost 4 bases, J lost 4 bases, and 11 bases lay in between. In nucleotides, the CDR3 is TGCAGCGTTGGGAAGACAGAATACAATGAGCAGTTCTTC. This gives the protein CSVGKTEYNEQFF.

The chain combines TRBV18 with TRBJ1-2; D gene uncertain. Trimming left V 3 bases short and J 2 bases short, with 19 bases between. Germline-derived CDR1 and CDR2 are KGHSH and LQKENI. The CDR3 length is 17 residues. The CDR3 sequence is CASSPLTPSRRNYGYTF. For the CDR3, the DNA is TGTGCCAGCTCACCTCTAACCCCCTCCCGTCGCAACTATGGCTACACCTTC.

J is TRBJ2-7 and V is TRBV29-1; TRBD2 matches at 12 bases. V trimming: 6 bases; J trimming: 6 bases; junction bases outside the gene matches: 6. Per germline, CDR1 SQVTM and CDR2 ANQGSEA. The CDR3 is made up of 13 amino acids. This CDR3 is CSVSTSGGGEQYV. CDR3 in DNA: TGCAGCGTCTCGACTAGCGGGGGCGGCGAGCAGTACGTC.

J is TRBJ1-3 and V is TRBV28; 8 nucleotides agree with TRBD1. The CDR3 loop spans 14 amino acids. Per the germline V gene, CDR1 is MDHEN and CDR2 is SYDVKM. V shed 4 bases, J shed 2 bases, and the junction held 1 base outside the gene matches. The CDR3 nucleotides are TGTGCCAGCAGTTCCAGGGGGCCTGGAAACACCATATATTTT. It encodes CASSSRGPGNTIYF. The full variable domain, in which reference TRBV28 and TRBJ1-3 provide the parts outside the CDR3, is DVKVTQSSRYLVKRTGEKVFLECVQDMDHENMFWYRQDPGLGLRLIYFSYDVKMKEKGDIPEGYSVSREKKERFSLILESASTNQTSMYLCASSSRGPGNTIYFGEGSWLTVV.

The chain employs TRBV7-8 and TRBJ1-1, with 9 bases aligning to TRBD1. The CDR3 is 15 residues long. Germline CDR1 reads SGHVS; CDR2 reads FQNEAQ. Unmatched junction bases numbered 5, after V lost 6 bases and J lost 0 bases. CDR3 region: CASSFGTGLNTEAFF. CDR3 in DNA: TGTGCCAGCAGTTTTGGGACAGGGCTGAACACTGAAGCTTTCTTT.

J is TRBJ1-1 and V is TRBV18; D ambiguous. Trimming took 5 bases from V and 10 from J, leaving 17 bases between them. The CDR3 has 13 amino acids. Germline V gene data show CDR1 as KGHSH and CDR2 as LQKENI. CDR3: CASSLPGPYGAFF. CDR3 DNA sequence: TGTGCCAGCTCATTACCGGGTCCCTATGGAGCTTTCTTT.

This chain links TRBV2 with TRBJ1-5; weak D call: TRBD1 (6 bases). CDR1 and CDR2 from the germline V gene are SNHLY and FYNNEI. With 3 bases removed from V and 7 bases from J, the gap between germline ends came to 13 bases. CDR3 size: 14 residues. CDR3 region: CASSEEGGSQPQHF. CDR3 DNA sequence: TGTGCCAGCAGTGAGGAGGGGGGGTCCCAGCCCCAGCATTTT.

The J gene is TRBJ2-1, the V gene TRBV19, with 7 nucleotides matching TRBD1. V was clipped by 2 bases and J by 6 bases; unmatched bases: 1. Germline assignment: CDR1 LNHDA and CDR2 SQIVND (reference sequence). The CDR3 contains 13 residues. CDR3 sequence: CASSITGANEQFF. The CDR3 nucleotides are TGTGCCAGTAGTATAACAGGGGCCAATGAGCAGTTCTTC.

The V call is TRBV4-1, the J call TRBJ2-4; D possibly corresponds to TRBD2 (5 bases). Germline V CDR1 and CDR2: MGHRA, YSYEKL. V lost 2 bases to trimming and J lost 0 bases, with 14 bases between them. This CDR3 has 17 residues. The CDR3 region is CASSQLNFGLAKNIQYF. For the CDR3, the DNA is TGCGCCAGCAGCCAACTAAACTTCGGACTAGCCAAAAACATTCAGTACTTC.

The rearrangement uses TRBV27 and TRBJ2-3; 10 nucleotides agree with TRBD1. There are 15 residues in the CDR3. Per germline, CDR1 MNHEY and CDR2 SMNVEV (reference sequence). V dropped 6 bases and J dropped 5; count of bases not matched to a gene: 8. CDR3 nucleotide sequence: TGTGCCAGCAGCATGAGGACAGGGGGTATAGATACGCAGTATTTT. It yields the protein CASSMRTGGIDTQYF.

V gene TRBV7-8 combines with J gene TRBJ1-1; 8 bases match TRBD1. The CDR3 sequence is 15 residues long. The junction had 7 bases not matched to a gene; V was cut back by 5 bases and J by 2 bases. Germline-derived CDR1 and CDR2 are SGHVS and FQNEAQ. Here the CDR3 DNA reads TGTGCCAGCAGCGGCGGGACAGGAAGAAACACTGAAGCTTTCTTT. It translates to CASSGGTGRNTEAFF.

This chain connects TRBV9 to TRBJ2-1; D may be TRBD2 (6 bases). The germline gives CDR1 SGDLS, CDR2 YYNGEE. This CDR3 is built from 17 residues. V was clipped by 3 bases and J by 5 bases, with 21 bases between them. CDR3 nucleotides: TGTGCCAGCAGCGCCGGACTACCGCTCTGGGAAGACAATGAGCAGTTCTTC. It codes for CASSAGLPLWEDNEQFF.

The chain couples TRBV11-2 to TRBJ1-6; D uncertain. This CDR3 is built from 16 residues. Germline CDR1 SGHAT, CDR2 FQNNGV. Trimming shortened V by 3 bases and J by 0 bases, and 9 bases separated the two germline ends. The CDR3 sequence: CASSLEWSSYNSPLHF. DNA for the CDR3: TGTGCCAGCAGCTTGGAATGGAGCTCCTATAATTCACCCCTCCACTTT.

CDR3 bases: TGTGCCAGCGGCTTAGAGACCCAGTACTTC. Translating it yields CASGLETQYF. This chain connects TRBV3-1 (or the pseudogene TRBV3-2) to TRBJ2-5; D is unresolved. This CDR3 region has 10 residues. The V end lost 8 bases, the J end lost 4 bases, and 5 bases lay between the germline ends. Germline CDR1 and CDR2: LGHDT and YNNKEL (reference sequence).

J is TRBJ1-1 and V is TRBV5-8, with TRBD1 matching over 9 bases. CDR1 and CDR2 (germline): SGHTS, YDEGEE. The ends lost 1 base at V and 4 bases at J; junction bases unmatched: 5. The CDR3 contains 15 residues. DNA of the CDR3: TGTGCCAGCAGCTTGATTGACAGGGGGGGCACTGAAGCTTTCTTT. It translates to CASSLIDRGGTEAFF.

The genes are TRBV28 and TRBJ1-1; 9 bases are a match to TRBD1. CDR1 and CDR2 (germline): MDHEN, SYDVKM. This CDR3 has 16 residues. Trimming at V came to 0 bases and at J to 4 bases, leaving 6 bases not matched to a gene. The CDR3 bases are TGTGCCAGCAGTTTATGGGACAGGGGTGGGGGCACTGAAGCTTTCTTT. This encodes CASSLWDRGGGTEAFF.

CDR3 bases: TGTGCCAGCAGCTTTTCAGGGGGGGAGACCCAGTACTTC. Translation: CASSFSGGETQYF. This chain joins TRBV7-9 and TRBJ2-5, with TRBD1 as a possible D gene (7 bases). V gave up 3 bases and J gave up 5 bases, with 10 bases separating them. Germline lookup yields CDR1 SEHNR and CDR2 FQNEAQ (reference sequence). This CDR3 is built from 13 residues. Drawing the rest from reference TRBV7-9 and TRBJ2-5, the complete variable domain is DTGVSQNPRHKITKRGQNVTFRCDPISEHNRLYWYRQTLGQGPEFLTYFQNEAQLEKSRLLSDRFSAERPKGSFSTLEIQRTEQGDSAMYLCASSFSGGETQYFGPGTRLLVL.

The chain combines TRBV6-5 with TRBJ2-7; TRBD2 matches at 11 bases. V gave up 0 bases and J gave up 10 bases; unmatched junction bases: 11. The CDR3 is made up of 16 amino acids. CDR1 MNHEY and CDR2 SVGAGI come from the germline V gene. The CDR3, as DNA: TGTGCCAGCAGTTACTCCCGGTTGGCTAGCGGGGGGCAACAGTACTTC. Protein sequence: CASSYSRLASGGQQYF.

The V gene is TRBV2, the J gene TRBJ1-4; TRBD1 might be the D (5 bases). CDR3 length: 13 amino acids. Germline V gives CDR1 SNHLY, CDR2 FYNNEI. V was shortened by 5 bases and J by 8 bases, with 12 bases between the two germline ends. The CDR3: CASSPSQGEKLFF. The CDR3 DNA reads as TGTGCCAGCAGTCCAAGCCAGGGAGAAAAACTGTTTTTT. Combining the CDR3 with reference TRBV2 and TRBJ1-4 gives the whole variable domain EPEVTQTPSHQVTQMGQEVILRCVPISNHLYFYWYRQILGQKVEFLVSFYNNEISEKSEIFDDQFSVERPDGSNFTLKIRSTKLEDSAMYFCASSPSQGEKLFFGSGTQLSVL.

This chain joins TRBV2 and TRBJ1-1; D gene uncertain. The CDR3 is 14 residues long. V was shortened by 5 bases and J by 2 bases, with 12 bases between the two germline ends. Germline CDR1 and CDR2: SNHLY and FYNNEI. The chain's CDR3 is CASSKDGRNTEAFF. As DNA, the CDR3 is TGTGCCAGCAGTAAAGATGGCCGCAACACTGAAGCTTTCTTT. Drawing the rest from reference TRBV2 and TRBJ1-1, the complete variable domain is EPEVTQTPSHQVTQMGQEVILRCVPISNHLYFYWYRQILGQKVEFLVSFYNNEISEKSEIFDDQFSVERPDGSNFTLKIRSTKLEDSAMYFCASSKDGRNTEAFFGQGTRLTVV.

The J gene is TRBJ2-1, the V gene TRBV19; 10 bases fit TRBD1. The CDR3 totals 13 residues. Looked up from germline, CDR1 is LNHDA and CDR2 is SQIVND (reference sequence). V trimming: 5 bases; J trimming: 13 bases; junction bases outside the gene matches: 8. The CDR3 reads CASSADRGPAQFF. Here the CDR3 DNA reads TGTGCCAGTAGTGCCGACAGGGGGCCGGCACAGTTCTTC.

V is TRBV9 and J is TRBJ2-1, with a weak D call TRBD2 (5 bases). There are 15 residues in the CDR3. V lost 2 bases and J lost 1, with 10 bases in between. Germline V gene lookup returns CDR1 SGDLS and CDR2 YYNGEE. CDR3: CASSVSPGSYNEQFF. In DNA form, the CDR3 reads TGTGCCAGCAGCGTTTCCCCGGGATCCTACAATGAGCAGTTCTTC.

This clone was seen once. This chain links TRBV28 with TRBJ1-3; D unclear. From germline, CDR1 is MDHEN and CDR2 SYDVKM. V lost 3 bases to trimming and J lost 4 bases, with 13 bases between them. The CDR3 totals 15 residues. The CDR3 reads CASSLPGISGNTIYF. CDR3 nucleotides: TGTGCCAGCAGTTTGCCCGGGATCAGCGGAAACACCATATATTTT.

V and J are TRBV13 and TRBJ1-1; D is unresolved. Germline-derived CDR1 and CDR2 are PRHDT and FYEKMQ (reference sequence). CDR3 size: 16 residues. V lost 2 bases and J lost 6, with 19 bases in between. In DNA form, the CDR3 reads TGTGCCAGCAGCTTATGGGAGGCGGCTAATGGGGCTGAAGCTTTCTTT. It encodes CASSLWEAANGAEAFF. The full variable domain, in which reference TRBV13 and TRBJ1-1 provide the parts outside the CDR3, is AAGVIQSPRHLIKEKRETATLKCYPIPRHDTVYWYQQGPGQDPQFLISFYEKMQSDKGSIPDRFSAQQFSDYHSELNMSSLELGDSALYFCASSLWEAANGAEAFFGQGTRLTVV.

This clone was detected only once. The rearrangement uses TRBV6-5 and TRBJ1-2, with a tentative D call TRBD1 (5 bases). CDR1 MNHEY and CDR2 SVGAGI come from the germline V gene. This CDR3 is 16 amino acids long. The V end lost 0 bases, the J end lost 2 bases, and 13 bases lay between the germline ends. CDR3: CASSYSGQGSNYGYTF. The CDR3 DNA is TGTGCCAGCAGTTACTCAGGTCAGGGCTCCAACTATGGCTACACCTTC.

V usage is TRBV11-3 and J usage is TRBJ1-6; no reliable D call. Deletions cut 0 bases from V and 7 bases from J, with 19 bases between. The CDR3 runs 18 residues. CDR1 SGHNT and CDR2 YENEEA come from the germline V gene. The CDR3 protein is CASSLDGRSPVRNSPLHF. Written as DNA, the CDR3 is TGTGCCAGCAGCTTAGATGGCAGGTCCCCCGTCCGGAATTCACCCCTCCACTTT.